What follows are 2 T cell receptor beta chains derived from one specimen sequenced in a study of blood T cell repertoires in COVID-19. Sequencing was performed with immunoSEQ multiplex PCR; in TCRdb, only in-frame clones are kept and a portion is missing. Here the sample spans 200,000 to 250,000 clones, roughly 80% being singletons. The material sequenced was PBMCs or T cells enriched from blood (not recorded which). These receptors were obtained from a man aged 55 to 69 who had recovered from COVID-19.

The J gene is TRBJ2-5, the V gene TRBV6-2 or TRBV6-3; a weak D match, TRBD1 (5 bases). The CDR3 is made up of 13 amino acids. Trimming cost V 4 bases and J 5 bases, with 11 bases left between them. CDR1 is MNHEY and CDR2 is SVGEGT in the germline V gene. CDR3 nucleotide sequence: TGTGCCAGCAGTTTTGGCAGGGTGGAGACCCAGTACTTC. It encodes CASSFGRVETQYF.

This rearrangement joins TRBV12-3 or TRBV12-4 to TRBJ1-2, with D uncertain. Trimming shortened V by 5 bases and J by 2 bases, and 9 bases separated the two germline ends. The CDR3 sequence is 13 residues long. The CDR3 loop is CASSPSENYGYTF. For the CDR3, the DNA is TGTGCCAGCAGTCCATCTGAGAACTATGGCTACACCTTC.